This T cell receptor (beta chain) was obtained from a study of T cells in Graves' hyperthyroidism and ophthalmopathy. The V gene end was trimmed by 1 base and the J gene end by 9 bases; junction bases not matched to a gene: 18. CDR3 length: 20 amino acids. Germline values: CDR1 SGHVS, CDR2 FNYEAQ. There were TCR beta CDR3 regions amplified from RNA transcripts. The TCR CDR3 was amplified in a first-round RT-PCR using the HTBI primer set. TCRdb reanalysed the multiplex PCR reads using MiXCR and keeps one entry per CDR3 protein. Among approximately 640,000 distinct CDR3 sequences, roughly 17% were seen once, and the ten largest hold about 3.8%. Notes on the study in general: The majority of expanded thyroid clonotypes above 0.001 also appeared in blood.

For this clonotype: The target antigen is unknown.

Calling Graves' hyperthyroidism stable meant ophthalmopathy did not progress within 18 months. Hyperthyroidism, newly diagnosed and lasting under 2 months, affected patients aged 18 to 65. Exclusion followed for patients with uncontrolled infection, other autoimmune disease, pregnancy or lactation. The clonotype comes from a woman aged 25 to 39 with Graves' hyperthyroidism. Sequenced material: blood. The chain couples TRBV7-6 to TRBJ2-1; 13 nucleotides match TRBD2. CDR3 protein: CASSLGPRTSGRGLPGEQFF. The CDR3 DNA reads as TGTGCCAGCAGCTTAGGGCCCCGGACTAGCGGGAGAGGGTTACCGGGTGAGCAGTTCTTC.